This TCR beta chain was obtained from a study of tumor-infiltrating lymphocytes in oesophageal squamous cell carcinoma. The length of the CDR3 is 17 residues. V trimming: 1 base; J trimming: 3 bases; junction bases outside the gene matches: 8. Using its own MiXCR run on the PCR reads, TCRdb lists one record per CDR3 protein. Of about 17,000 distinct CDR3 sequences in the sample, roughly 50% were seen once. The specimen sequenced was normal esophageal tissue next to the tumor. The chain has TRBV12-3 or TRBV12-4 and TRBJ2-3; 9 bases are a match to TRBD2. The clonotype was recovered from a female donor with esophageal squamous cell carcinoma. CDR3 bases: TGTGCCAGCAGTTTAGTGAGCACTAGCGGGTTGACAGATACGCAGTATTTT. It translates to CASSLVSTSGLTDTQYF.